The present T cell receptor (beta chain) was sequenced within a study of cytomegalovirus exposure and HLA in healthy donors. Study context: The same platform used for the approximately 670 first-cohort repertoires was also used for the approximately 120 validation repertoires, as a later analysis reported. Study-level findings and limits: With high specificity and sensitivity, the classifier reportedly diagnosed cytomegalovirus status. The finding came from a later analysis; first-cohort TCR clusters tended to co-occur in the roughly 110 validation repertoires. Despite most TCR sequences being rare, some public TCRs occurred in many donors.

Generated by immunoSEQ multiplex PCR, the TCRdb table keeps only in-frame clones and is missing some. The table has 150,000 or so clones, approximately 92% seen once. Notes on this clone: What it binds is not known.

V dropped 0 bases and J dropped 4; count of bases not matched to a gene: 7. Germline CDR1 reads SGHTA; CDR2 reads FQGNSA. The CDR3 spans 18 residues. V and J are TRBV7-2 and TRBJ2-1; TRBD2 matches 12 bases. The TCR originated in a woman under 30 in good health and CMV-seropositive. The sample was PBMCs. The DNA of the CDR3 is TGTGCCAGCAGCTTAGCGTCCACTAGCGGGGGGTTTTACAATGAGCAGTTCTTC. This codes for CASSLASTSGGFYNEQFF. The full variable domain, in which reference TRBV7-2 and TRBJ2-1 provide the parts outside the CDR3, is GAGVSQSPSNKVTEKGKDVELRCDPISGHTALYWYRQSLGQGLEFLIYFQGNSAPDKSGLPSDRFSAERTGGSVSTLTIQRTQQEDSAVYLCASSLASTSGGFYNEQFFGPGTRLTVL.